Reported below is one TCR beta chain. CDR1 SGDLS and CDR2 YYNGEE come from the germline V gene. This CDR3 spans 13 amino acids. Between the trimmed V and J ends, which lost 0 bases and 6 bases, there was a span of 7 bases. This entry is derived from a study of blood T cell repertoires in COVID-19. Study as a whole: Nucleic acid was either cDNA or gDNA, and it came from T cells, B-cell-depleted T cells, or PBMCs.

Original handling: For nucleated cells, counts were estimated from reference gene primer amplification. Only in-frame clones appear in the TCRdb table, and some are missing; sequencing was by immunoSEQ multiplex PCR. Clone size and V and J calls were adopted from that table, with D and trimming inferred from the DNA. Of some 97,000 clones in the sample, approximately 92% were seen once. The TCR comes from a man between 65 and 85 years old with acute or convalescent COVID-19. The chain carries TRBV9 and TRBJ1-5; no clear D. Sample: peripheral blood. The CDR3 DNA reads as TGTGCCAGCAGCGTAGCTTCAGGTCAGCCCCAGCATTTT. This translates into CASSVASGQPQHF.